This is a list of T cell receptor beta chains from one sample in a study of T cells after yellow fever vaccination. MiXCR, run by TCRdb on the 5' RACE reads, gives a single entry per CDR3 protein. The sample records 240,000 or so distinct CDR3 sequences, about 7% being singletons. Sample: CD4+ T cells sorted from PBMCs, taken 15 days after the yellow fever booster vaccination. Receptors originate from a man aged 30 to 39 who received the YFV17D yellow fever vaccine. CDR3s include the opening cysteine and the closing phenylalanine or tryptophan. The D gene is left open where the match is weak. Clone sizes are given selectively: once, few, many, or a class where the clone is expanded.

clone size: .; CDR3 length: 15; D gene: .; J gene: TRBJ2-5; V gene: TRBV24-1; CDR3 protein: CATSDRTQYQETQYF; CDR3 DNA: TGTGCCACCAGTGACCGGACTCAGTACCAAGAGACCCAGTACTTC
clone size: .; CDR3 length: 13; D gene: TRBD2; J gene: TRBJ2-1; V gene: TRBV7-9; CDR3 protein: CASSFIAGWEQFF; CDR3 DNA: TGTGCCAGCAGCTTTATAGCGGGTTGGGAGCAGTTCTTC
clone size: .; CDR3 length: 13; D gene: .; J gene: TRBJ2-3; V gene: TRBV5-1; CDR3 protein: CATARADADTQYF; CDR3 DNA: TGCGCCACGGCCAGGGCGGATGCAGATACGCAGTATTTT
clone size: many; CDR3 length: 11; D gene: .; J gene: TRBJ2-7; V gene: TRBV6-6; CDR3 protein: CASGQSYEQYF; CDR3 DNA: TGTGCCAGCGGACAATCCTACGAGCAGTACTTC
clone size: many; CDR3 length: 10; D gene: .; J gene: TRBJ2-5; V gene: TRBV29-1; CDR3 protein: CSGIQETQYF; CDR3 DNA: TGCAGCGGAATTCAAGAGACCCAGTACTTC
clone size: .; CDR3 length: 12; D gene: TRBD1; J gene: TRBJ2-5; V gene: TRBV29-1; CDR3 protein: CSAGTGAETQYF; CDR3 DNA: TGCAGCGCGGGGACAGGGGCTGAGACCCAGTACTTC
clone size: many; CDR3 length: 14; D gene: TRBD2; J gene: TRBJ2-7; V gene: TRBV28; CDR3 protein: CASRGGSRSYEQYF; CDR3 DNA: TGTGCCAGCAGGGGGGGGTCGCGGAGCTACGAGCAGTACTTC
clone size: many; CDR3 length: 18; D gene: TRBD2; J gene: TRBJ2-1; V gene: TRBV6-5; CDR3 protein: CASSYYPAGLSTHNEQFF; CDR3 DNA: TGTGCCAGCAGTTACTACCCGGCGGGACTAAGTACCCACAATGAGCAGTTCTTC
clone size: few; CDR3 length: 18; D gene: .; J gene: TRBJ2-1; V gene: TRBV18; CDR3 protein: CASSPYQGGREGMNEQFF; CDR3 DNA: TGTGCCAGCTCACCCTACCAAGGTGGGCGGGAAGGGATGAATGAGCAGTTCTTC
clone size: few; CDR3 length: 14; D gene: .; J gene: TRBJ1-3; V gene: TRBV12-3/TRBV12-4; CDR3 protein: CASRQTGSGNTIYF; CDR3 DNA: TGTGCCAGCAGACAGACAGGATCTGGAAACACCATATATTTT
clone size: many; CDR3 length: 17; D gene: .; J gene: TRBJ2-3; V gene: TRBV4-3; CDR3 protein: CASSQDLSGGRGDTQYF; CDR3 DNA: TGCGCCAGCAGCCAAGATTTAAGCGGAGGGAGAGGAGATACGCAGTATTTT
clone size: .; CDR3 length: 16; D gene: TRBD2; J gene: TRBJ2-1; V gene: TRBV4-3; CDR3 protein: CASSQETSGNYNEQFF; CDR3 DNA: TGCGCCAGCAGCCAAGAAACTAGCGGAAATTACAATGAGCAGTTCTTC
clone size: .; CDR3 length: 20; D gene: TRBD2; J gene: TRBJ2-1; V gene: TRBV5-1; CDR3 protein: CASKSLGLAGWRGGYNEQFF; CDR3 DNA: TGCGCCAGCAAGAGTCTCGGACTAGCGGGTTGGAGGGGGGGCTACAATGAGCAGTTCTTC
clone size: many; CDR3 length: 16; D gene: .; J gene: TRBJ2-7; V gene: TRBV25-1; CDR3 protein: CASSEYMGTGPYEQYF; CDR3 DNA: TGTGCCAGCAGTGAATATATGGGGACCGGACCCTACGAGCAGTACTTC
clone size: few; CDR3 length: 12; D gene: .; J gene: TRBJ2-1; V gene: TRBV7-2; CDR3 protein: CASSRLQGGEFF; CDR3 DNA: TGTGCCAGCAGCCGTCTTCAGGGGGGGGAGTTCTTC
clone size: few; CDR3 length: 14; D gene: .; J gene: TRBJ2-1; V gene: TRBV5-4; CDR3 protein: CASSEQGATEEQFF; CDR3 DNA: TGTGCCAGCAGCGAACAGGGCGCGACGGAAGAGCAGTTCTTC
clone size: .; CDR3 length: 19; D gene: .; J gene: TRBJ1-5; V gene: TRBV20-1; CDR3 protein: CSATKSGAPAGSINQPQHF; CDR3 DNA: TGCAGTGCTACAAAGTCAGGGGCCCCAGCCGGTTCCATCAATCAGCCCCAGCATTTT
clone size: .; CDR3 length: 15; D gene: .; J gene: TRBJ1-2; V gene: TRBV4-1; CDR3 protein: CASSQAHTLNYGYTF; CDR3 DNA: TGCGCCAGCAGCCAAGCCCACACCCTTAACTATGGCTACACCTTC
clone size: few; CDR3 length: 17; D gene: TRBD2; J gene: TRBJ2-5; V gene: TRBV5-5; CDR3 protein: CASSLDPYGGSQETQYF; CDR3 DNA: TGTGCCAGCAGCTTAGACCCCTACGGCGGGAGTCAAGAGACCCAGTACTTC
clone size: few; CDR3 length: 18; D gene: TRBD1; J gene: TRBJ2-4; V gene: TRBV27; CDR3 protein: CASSLSRGSSTAKNIQYF; CDR3 DNA: TGTGCCAGCAGTTTATCCAGGGGGAGTTCGACGGCCAAAAACATTCAGTACTTC
clone size: many; CDR3 length: 15; D gene: TRBD1; J gene: TRBJ2-7; V gene: TRBV5-1; CDR3 protein: CASSLAPGQGREQYF; CDR3 DNA: TGCGCCAGCAGCTTGGCCCCGGGACAGGGGAGAGAGCAGTACTTC
clone size: .; CDR3 length: 13; D gene: .; J gene: TRBJ2-1; V gene: TRBV7-3; CDR3 protein: CASSRTSANEQFF; CDR3 DNA: TGTGCCAGCAGCAGAACTAGTGCCAATGAGCAGTTCTTC
clone size: .; CDR3 length: 14; D gene: TRBD1; J gene: TRBJ1-1; V gene: TRBV7-8; CDR3 protein: CASSRGQGFGEAFF; CDR3 DNA: TGTGCCAGCAGCAGAGGACAGGGGTTCGGTGAAGCTTTCTTT
clone size: .; CDR3 length: 17; D gene: TRBD2; J gene: TRBJ2-5; V gene: TRBV11-3; CDR3 protein: CASSPGTSGSPRETQYF; CDR3 DNA: TGTGCCAGCAGCCCAGGGACTAGCGGGAGTCCACGGGAGACCCAGTACTTC
clone size: many; CDR3 length: 15; D gene: TRBD2; J gene: TRBJ2-7; V gene: TRBV3-1; CDR3 protein: CASSQGLAGEYEQYF; CDR3 DNA: TGTGCCAGCAGCCAAGGACTAGCGGGAGAATACGAGCAGTACTTC
clone size: many; CDR3 length: 15; D gene: .; J gene: TRBJ1-1; V gene: TRBV18; CDR3 protein: CASSPRTDMNTEAFF; CDR3 DNA: TGTGCCAGCTCACCTCGGACAGATATGAACACTGAAGCTTTCTTT
clone size: .; CDR3 length: 14; D gene: .; J gene: TRBJ1-5; V gene: TRBV21-1; CDR3 protein: CASSKGESSQPQHF; CDR3 DNA: TGTGCCAGCAGCAAAGGGGAAAGTTCTCAGCCCCAGCATTTT
clone size: many; CDR3 length: 14; D gene: .; J gene: TRBJ2-1; V gene: TRBV5-1; CDR3 protein: CASSLDGGWGEQFF; CDR3 DNA: TGCGCCAGCAGCTTGGATGGGGGTTGGGGTGAGCAGTTCTTC
clone size: few; CDR3 length: 14; D gene: .; J gene: TRBJ2-7; V gene: TRBV10-3; CDR3 protein: CAIRNVSSSYEQYF; CDR3 DNA: TGTGCCATCAGGAATGTGAGCAGCTCCTACGAGCAGTACTTC
clone size: many; CDR3 length: 16; D gene: .; J gene: TRBJ2-3; V gene: TRBV5-1; CDR3 protein: CASSQAPSASTDTQYF; CDR3 DNA: TGCGCCAGCAGCCAGGCCCCTAGCGCTAGCACAGATACGCAGTATTTT
clone size: .; CDR3 length: 14; D gene: .; J gene: TRBJ2-1; V gene: TRBV3-1; CDR3 protein: CASSQELGLGEQFF; CDR3 DNA: TGTGCCAGCAGCCAAGAATTGGGGCTAGGTGAGCAGTTCTTC
clone size: many; CDR3 length: 13; D gene: .; J gene: TRBJ1-2; V gene: TRBV5-1; CDR3 protein: CASSSGGPGGYTF; CDR3 DNA: TGCGCCAGCAGCTCCGGAGGTCCAGGTGGCTACACCTTC
clone size: .; CDR3 length: 14; D gene: TRBD2; J gene: TRBJ2-5; V gene: TRBV7-9; CDR3 protein: CASGRAGGGETQYF; CDR3 DNA: TGTGCCAGCGGACGAGCGGGAGGAGGGGAGACCCAGTACTTC
clone size: .; CDR3 length: 15; D gene: .; J gene: TRBJ1-6; V gene: TRBV7-9; CDR3 protein: CASSLGAAPDSPLHF; CDR3 DNA: TGTGCCAGCAGCTTAGGGGCAGCCCCCGATTCACCCCTCCACTTT
clone size: many; CDR3 length: 14; D gene: TRBD1; J gene: TRBJ1-2; V gene: TRBV5-1; CDR3 protein: CASSPDRVKGGYTF; CDR3 DNA: TGCGCCAGCAGCCCGGACAGGGTGAAGGGCGGCTACACCTTC
clone size: .; CDR3 length: 15; D gene: .; J gene: TRBJ2-1; V gene: TRBV7-9; CDR3 protein: CASSYSAGERNEQFF; CDR3 DNA: TGTGCCAGCAGCTACTCGGCAGGGGAGAGAAATGAGCAGTTCTTC
clone size: .; CDR3 length: 14; D gene: .; J gene: TRBJ1-2; V gene: TRBV6-5; CDR3 protein: CASSYSSLNYGYTF; CDR3 DNA: TGTGCCAGCAGTTACTCGAGTCTTAACTATGGCTACACCTTC
clone size: many; CDR3 length: 11; D gene: .; J gene: TRBJ1-1; V gene: TRBV5-1; CDR3 protein: CASSENLEAFF; CDR3 DNA: TGCGCCAGCAGCGAAAATCTTGAAGCTTTCTTT
clone size: many; CDR3 length: 11; D gene: .; J gene: TRBJ2-2; V gene: TRBV20-1; CDR3 protein: CSAGQPGELFF; CDR3 DNA: TGCAGTGCGGGCCAGCCCGGGGAGCTGTTTTTT
clone size: many; CDR3 length: 12; D gene: .; J gene: TRBJ1-3; V gene: TRBV29-1; CDR3 protein: CSVLLRGNTIYF; CDR3 DNA: TGCAGCGTTCTCCTTAGGGGAAACACCATATATTTT
clone size: few; CDR3 length: 16; D gene: TRBD1; J gene: TRBJ1-2; V gene: TRBV28; CDR3 protein: CASSTPHRGRGGGYTF; CDR3 DNA: TGTGCCAGCAGTACCCCCCACAGGGGGCGCGGTGGGGGCTACACCTTC
clone size: .; CDR3 length: 13; D gene: .; J gene: TRBJ2-7; V gene: TRBV6-6; CDR3 protein: CASRLAAVGEQYF; CDR3 DNA: TGTGCCAGCAGGCTAGCTGCCGTGGGAGAGCAGTACTTC
clone size: few; CDR3 length: 15; D gene: .; J gene: TRBJ1-6; V gene: TRBV20-1; CDR3 protein: CSARPGGAPSSPLHF; CDR3 DNA: TGCAGTGCTAGACCCGGGGGCGCCCCCAGTTCACCCCTCCACTTT
clone size: few; CDR3 length: 16; D gene: TRBD1; J gene: TRBJ2-3; V gene: TRBV3-1; CDR3 protein: CASSDLRDRGTDTQYF; CDR3 DNA: TGTGCCAGCAGTGATCTCCGGGACAGAGGCACAGATACGCAGTATTTT
clone size: .; CDR3 length: 14; D gene: TRBD2; J gene: TRBJ2-5; V gene: TRBV7-2; CDR3 protein: CASSFTSAQETQYF; CDR3 DNA: TGTGCCAGCAGCTTTACTAGCGCTCAAGAGACCCAGTACTTC
clone size: .; CDR3 length: 16; D gene: .; J gene: TRBJ2-3; V gene: TRBV7-2; CDR3 protein: CASSFVRRGGMNTQYF; CDR3 DNA: TGTGCCAGCAGCTTTGTACGGCGGGGAGGAATGAATACGCAGTATTTT
clone size: .; CDR3 length: 15; D gene: TRBD2; J gene: TRBJ2-2; V gene: TRBV5-1; CDR3 protein: CASSLVAGSSGELFF; CDR3 DNA: TGCGCCAGCAGCTTGGTAGCGGGATCTTCCGGGGAGCTGTTTTTT
clone size: many; CDR3 length: 16; D gene: TRBD2; J gene: TRBJ2-7; V gene: TRBV20-1; CDR3 protein: CSAPRGTSGFSYEQYF; CDR3 DNA: TGCAGTGCCCCTCGGGGGACTAGCGGCTTTTCCTACGAGCAGTACTTC
clone size: many; CDR3 length: 17; D gene: TRBD1; J gene: TRBJ2-2; V gene: TRBV6-5; CDR3 protein: CASSYPGTGGRTGELFF; CDR3 DNA: TGTGCCAGCAGTTACCCAGGGACAGGGGGTCGGACCGGGGAGCTGTTTTTT
clone size: few; CDR3 length: 14; D gene: .; J gene: TRBJ1-3; V gene: TRBV7-2; CDR3 protein: CASSFAASGNTIYF; CDR3 DNA: TGTGCCAGCAGCTTCGCAGCCTCTGGAAACACCATATATTTT
clone size: .; CDR3 length: 17; D gene: TRBD1; J gene: TRBJ1-6; V gene: TRBV7-8; CDR3 protein: CASSLRPEGTGGSPLHF; CDR3 DNA: TGTGCCAGCAGCTTAAGGCCCGAGGGGACAGGGGGTTCACCCCTCCACTTT
clone size: .; CDR3 length: 15; D gene: .; J gene: TRBJ2-1; V gene: TRBV7-2; CDR3 protein: CASSVPGRQYNEQFF; CDR3 DNA: TGTGCCAGCAGCGTACCGGGGAGGCAATACAATGAGCAGTTCTTC